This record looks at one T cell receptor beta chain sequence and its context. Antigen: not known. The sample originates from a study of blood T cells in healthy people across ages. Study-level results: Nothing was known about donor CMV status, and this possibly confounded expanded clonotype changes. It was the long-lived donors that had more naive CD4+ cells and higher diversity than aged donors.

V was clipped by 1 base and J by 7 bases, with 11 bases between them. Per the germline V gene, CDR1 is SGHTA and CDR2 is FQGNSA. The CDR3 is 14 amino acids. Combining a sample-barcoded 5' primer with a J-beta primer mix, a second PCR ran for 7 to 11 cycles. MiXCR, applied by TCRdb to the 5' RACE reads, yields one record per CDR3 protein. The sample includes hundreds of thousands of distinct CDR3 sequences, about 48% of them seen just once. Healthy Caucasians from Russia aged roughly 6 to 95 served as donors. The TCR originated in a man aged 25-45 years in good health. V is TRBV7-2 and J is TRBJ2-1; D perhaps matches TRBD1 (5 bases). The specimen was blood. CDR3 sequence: CASSLGWGPNEQFF. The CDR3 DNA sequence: TGTGCCAGCAGCTTAGGATGGGGCCCTAATGAGCAGTTCTTC.